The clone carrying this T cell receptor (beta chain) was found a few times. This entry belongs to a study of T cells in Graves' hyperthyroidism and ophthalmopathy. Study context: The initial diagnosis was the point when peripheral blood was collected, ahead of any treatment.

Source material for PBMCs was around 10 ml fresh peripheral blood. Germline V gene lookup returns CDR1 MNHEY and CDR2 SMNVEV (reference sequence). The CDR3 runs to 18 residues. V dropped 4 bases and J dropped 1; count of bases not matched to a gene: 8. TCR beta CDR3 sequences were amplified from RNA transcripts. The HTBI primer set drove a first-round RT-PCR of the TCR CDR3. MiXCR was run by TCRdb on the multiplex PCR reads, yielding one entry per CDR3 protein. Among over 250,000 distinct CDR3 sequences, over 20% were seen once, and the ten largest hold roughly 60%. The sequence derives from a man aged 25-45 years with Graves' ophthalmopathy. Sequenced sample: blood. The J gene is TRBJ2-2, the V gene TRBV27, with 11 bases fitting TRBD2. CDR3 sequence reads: CASSSLAGGSGNTGELFF. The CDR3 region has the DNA TGTGCCAGCAGTTCCCTAGCGGGAGGCTCGGGGAACACCGGGGAGCTGTTTTTT.